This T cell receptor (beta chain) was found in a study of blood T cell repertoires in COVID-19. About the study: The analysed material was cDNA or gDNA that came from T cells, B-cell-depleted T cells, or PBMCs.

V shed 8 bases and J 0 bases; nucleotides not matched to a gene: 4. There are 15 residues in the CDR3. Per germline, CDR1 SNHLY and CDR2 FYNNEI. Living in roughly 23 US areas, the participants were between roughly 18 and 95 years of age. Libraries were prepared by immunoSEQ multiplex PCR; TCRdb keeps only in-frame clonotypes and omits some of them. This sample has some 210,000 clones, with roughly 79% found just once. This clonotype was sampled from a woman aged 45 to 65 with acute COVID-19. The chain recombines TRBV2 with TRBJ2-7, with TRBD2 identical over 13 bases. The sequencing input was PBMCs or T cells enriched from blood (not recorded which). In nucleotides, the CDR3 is TGTGCCAGCGGGGGGACTAGCGGGGACTCCTACGAGCAGTACTTC. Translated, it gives CASGGTSGDSYEQYF.